The TCR beta chain described here comes from a study of blood T cell repertoires in COVID-19. Study context: Nucleic acid was either cDNA or gDNA, and it came from T cells, B-cell-depleted T cells, or PBMCs.

Libraries were prepared by immunoSEQ multiplex PCR; TCRdb keeps only in-frame clonotypes and omits some of them. This sample carries some 200,000 clones, 87% of them seen once, and the ten largest clones take 3.7%. This CDR3 contains 16 residues. The V segment lost 3 bases and the J segment 1 base; nucleotides outside the gene matches: 3. Germline loops: CDR1 SGHAT, CDR2 FQNNGV. The sample was peripheral blood. This rearrangement joins TRBV11-2 to TRBJ2-2; 9 bases are shared with TRBD2. This TCR derives from a young man with active or convalescent COVID-19. The CDR3 DNA follows: TGTGCCAGCAGCTTGCAGACTAGCGGGAACACCGGGGAGCTGTTTTTT. This encodes CASSLQTSGNTGELFF.